The sequence of this T cell receptor (beta chain) was determined in a study of OX40 agonist ivuxolimab in advanced cancers. The V end lost 4 bases, the J end lost 1 base, and 13 bases lay between the germline ends. The CDR3 is 15 residues long. Per germline, CDR1 MDHEN and CDR2 SYDVKM. General study findings and limits: The study found among the lowest clonal expansion in partial responders at 0.1-3.0 mg/kg.

Generated by immunoSEQ multiplex PCR, the TCRdb table keeps only in-frame clones and is missing some. The sample records tens of thousands of clones, less than 85% being singletons. Notes on this clone: The antigen is unknown.

The TCR comes from an adult with an advanced solid tumor such as melanoma, head and neck, liver or kidney cancer. V is TRBV28 and J is TRBJ1-2; possible D gene TRBD1, 5 bases. The sequencing used CD4+ or CD8+ T cells sorted from blood, collected in a trial of the OX40 agonist ivuxolimab. The CDR3 region is CASSSAPGNNYGYTF. Here the CDR3 DNA reads TGTGCCAGCAGTTCCGCGCCAGGGAATAACTATGGCTACACCTTC.